The 10 T cell receptor beta chains presented below share a single source sample, sequenced in a study of PD-L1 blockade in urothelial cancer. Produced via immunoSEQ multiplex PCR; TCRdb's table is partial and in-frame only. The sample lists under 95,000 clones, 84% occurring once. Regarding time point: pretreatment peripheral blood. This specimen consisted of PBMCs, obtained around atezolizumab (anti-PD-L1) treatment. All receptors derive from a man in his fifties or sixties with urothelial cancer.

This clone is a singleton in its sample. The genes are TRBV6-5 and TRBJ1-4, with a possible D match to TRBD1 (5 bases). Per germline, CDR1 MNHEY and CDR2 SVGAGI. The ends were cut back, 6 bases at V and 8 bases at J, with 13 bases in the middle. There are 13 residues in the CDR3. The CDR3 protein is CASRRQGGEKLFF. DNA of the CDR3: TGTGCCAGCAGAAGGCAGGGAGGAGAAAAACTGTTTTTT.

V gene TRBV29-1 combines with J gene TRBJ1-2, with no clear D. CDR3 length equals 12 residues. Germline CDR1 and CDR2: SQVTM and ANQGSEA. Trimming took 4 bases from V and 4 from J, leaving 10 bases between them. The CDR3 nucleotides read TGCAGCGTTGGAACGCCTATCTATGGCTACACCTTC. It codes for CSVGTPIYGYTF.

The chain employs TRBV10-3 and TRBJ2-2; 11 positions match TRBD1. The germline V gene has CDR1 ENHRY and CDR2 SYGVKD. V shed 6 bases and J 6 bases; nucleotides not matched to a gene: 9. CDR3 length: 16 amino acids. The CDR3 loop reads CAIRKTGTGGSGELFF. As DNA, the CDR3 is TGTGCCATCAGAAAGACCGGGACAGGGGGGTCCGGGGAGCTGTTTTTT.

This chain's CDR3 is CASSGQTSGVSYNEQFF. The CDR3 bases are TGTGCCAGCAGCGGACAGACTAGCGGCGTATCCTACAATGAGCAGTTCTTC. This rearrangement joins TRBV11-2 to TRBJ2-1, with 9 bases identical to TRBD2. The CDR3 loop spans 17 amino acids. The germline V gene encodes CDR1 SGHAT and CDR2 FQNNGV. Unmatched junction bases numbered 9, after V lost 5 bases and J lost 1 base.

CDR3 coding DNA: TGTGCCAGCAGCGAACTGAGGGAGGCCGGGTACGAGCAGTACTTC. It codes for CASSELREAGYEQYF. J is TRBJ2-7 and V is TRBV11-2; tentatively, D is TRBD2 (6 bases). Germline V gene sequence: CDR1 SGHAT, CDR2 FQNNGV. CDR3 size: 15 residues. Deletions cut 5 bases from V and 4 bases from J, with 18 bases between.

This chain links TRBV30 with TRBJ1-1; a possible D gene is TRBD1 (6 bases). CDR3 length: 14 residues. Trimming took off 8 bases at V and 0 bases at J, with 16 bases between the two ends. Germline assignment: CDR1 GTSNPN and CDR2 SVGIG (reference sequence). The DNA for the CDR3 is TGTGCCAGATCTACAGGGTCCATGAACACTGAAGCTTTCTTT. This codes for CARSTGSMNTEAFF.

The gene calls are TRBV7-2 and TRBJ2-1, with 8 nucleotides matching TRBD2. Per germline, CDR1 SGHTA and CDR2 FQGNSA. The CDR3 loop spans 15 amino acids. Losses at the gene ends were 6 bases for V and 4 bases for J; bases not matched to a gene: 8. For the CDR3, the DNA is TGTGCCAGCAGACCACCGGGACTAGAGTACAATGAGCAGTTCTTC. It specifies CASRPPGLEYNEQFF.

The sample holds one count of this clone. The chain employs TRBV5-1 and TRBJ2-6, with 10 bases identical to TRBD1. This CDR3 region has 17 residues. Germline V gene sequence: CDR1 SGHRS, CDR2 YFSETQ. V shed 4 bases, J shed 2 bases, and the junction held 6 bases outside the gene matches. The CDR3 bases are TGCGCCAGCAGCATAACCGGGACAGGGGCTGGGGCCAACGTCCTGACTTTC. Its protein is CASSITGTGAGANVLTF.

This rearrangement joins TRBV4-1 to TRBJ1-2; 10 bases are a match to TRBD1. Germline V CDR1 and CDR2: MGHRA, YSYEKL. V was clipped by 4 bases and J by 1 base; unmatched bases: 3. The CDR3 length is 15 residues. DNA for the CDR3: TGCGCCAGCAGCCCCGACAGGGGGCTTAACTATGGCTACACCTTC. Its translation is CASSPDRGLNYGYTF.

This chain links TRBV6-5 with TRBJ1-4; 10 nucleotides agree with TRBD1. The V segment lost 6 bases and the J segment 8 bases; nucleotides outside the gene matches: 9. This CDR3 region has 15 residues. Germline assignment: CDR1 MNHEY and CDR2 SVGAGI. The CDR3 spells CASRVTGTGVEKLFF. The DNA of the CDR3 is TGTGCCAGCAGGGTCACCGGGACAGGGGTCGAAAAACTGTTTTTT.